Listed below are T cell receptor beta chains from one sample, sequenced in a study of T cell responses to AZD1222 COVID-19 vaccine. TCRdb's copy holds only in-frame clones and misses some; the assay was immunoSEQ multiplex PCR. This table has some 87,000 clones, 80% to 90% appearing once. Sequencing used peripheral blood, obtained on day 0 of AZD1222 vaccination. The receptors originated from an adult in good health. The CDR3 runs from the conserved cysteine through the conserved F or W. The D gene is left open where the match is weak. The size entry is marked missing in some rows and otherwise reads once, few, many or a size class.

V	size	D	J	DNA	CDR3
TRBV29-1	.	TRBD1	TRBJ1-6	TGCAGCGTCATGACAGGGGGAGGTTCACCCCTCCACTTT	CSVMTGGGSPLHF
TRBV18	.	TRBD1	TRBJ2-1	TGTGCCAGCGTAGGGACAGGGGTGTACAATGAGCAGTTCTTC	CASVGTGVYNEQFF
TRBV4-1	.	.	TRBJ2-3	TGCGCCAGCAGCCAAGATAGAGATACGCAGTATTTT	CASSQDRDTQYF
TRBV5-1	.	.	TRBJ1-4	TGCGCCAGCAGCTTGGCTGCGACGGGCCTAAATGAAAAACTGTTTTTT	CASSLAATGLNEKLFF
TRBV19	.	.	TRBJ1-5	TGTGCCAGTAGTACTCTCACGGGATATCAGCCCCAGCATTTT	CASSTLTGYQPQHF
TRBV2	.	TRBD2	TRBJ2-1	TGTGCCAGCAGTGCCGGGACTAGCGGGACTTTAATGGTCTTC	CASSAGTSGTLMVF
TRBV19	.	.	TRBJ2-7	TGTGCCAGCACTAGGACCGACTCCTACGAGCAGTACTTC	CASTRTDSYEQYF
TRBV6-1	.	.	TRBJ2-6	TGTGCCAGCAGTGAGGGGTTTGGGGCCAACGTCCTGACTTTC	CASSEGFGANVLTF
TRBV12-3/TRBV12-4	.	.	TRBJ1-2	TGTGCCAGCAACTCTTTTCAGGAGTCGGGCTACACCTTC	CASNSFQESGYTF
TRBV19	.	TRBD1	TRBJ1-3	TGTGCCAGCAGGGACAGGGGGTACTCTGGAAACACCATATATTTT	CASRDRGYSGNTIYF
TRBV7-2	.	TRBD1	TRBJ2-7	TGTGCCAGCACAGGGGGAAACGAGCAGTACTTC	CASTGGNEQYF
TRBV27	.	TRBD1	TRBJ1-2	TGTGCCAGCAGTTTAACCGGGACAGGGGCTTTTGGCTACACCTTC	CASSLTGTGAFGYTF
TRBV24-1	.	TRBD2	TRBJ2-2	TGTGCCACCAGTGATTCAGGACTAGCGGCCGGGGAGCTGTTTTTT	CATSDSGLAAGELFF
TRBV5-4	.	TRBD2	TRBJ2-1	TGTGCCAGCAGCCCACGGCAGGCTAGCGGGAGGGGTGAGCAGTTCTTC	CASSPRQASGRGEQFF
TRBV28	.	.	TRBJ2-7	TGTGCCAGCAGCCGCTCAGGGAGGTGCTACTTC	CASSRSGRCYF
TRBV4-3	few	TRBD2	TRBJ2-2	TGCGCCAGCAGCCAAGGGGTAGCGGGAGATGGAACCGGGGAGCTGTTTTTT	CASSQGVAGDGTGELFF
TRBV7-3	.	TRBD2	TRBJ2-1	TGTGCCAGCAGCTTCGACGGGCGGGAGGCCTATGAGCAGTTCTTC	CASSFDGREAYEQFF
TRBV5-1	.	.	TRBJ2-5	TGCGCCAGCAGCTTGGAACAAGAGACCCAGTACTTC	CASSLEQETQYF
TRBV10-3	.	.	TRBJ1-2	TGTGCCACACGCGAAAAGGGCTACACCTTC	CATREKGYTF
TRBV30	.	.	TRBJ2-2	TGTGCCTGGAGGGGTCAGGGGAACACCGGGGAGCTGTTTTTT	CAWRGQGNTGELFF
TRBV4-3	.	TRBD1	TRBJ2-3	TGCGCCAGCAGCCAAGAGGGGACAGGGTCCCGATTTTTT	CASSQEGTGSRFF
TRBV2	.	TRBD2	TRBJ2-1	TGTGCCAGCTTAAATCCCGGGACTAGCGGTTCATGGTCCTACAATGAGCAGTTCTTC	CASLNPGTSGSWSYNEQFF
TRBV23-1	few	TRBD1	TRBJ1-3	TGCGCCAGCAGTCAATCTCACGGGACAGTGGGAAACACCATATATTTT	CASSQSHGTVGNTIYF
TRBV7-9	.	.	TRBJ2-1	TGTGCCAGCAGCCGCGGGGGCAGGGGAGAGGACAATGAGCAGTTCTTC	CASSRGGRGEDNEQFF
TRBV19	.	.	TRBJ1-2	TGTGCCAGTAGTATCATCGGAGGCTCCCCCTACTATGGCTACACCTTC	CASSIIGGSPYYGYTF
TRBV18	.	.	TRBJ1-1	TGTGCCAGCTCGCCGAGACCACAGGGCGGGAACACTGAAGCTTTCTTT	CASSPRPQGGNTEAFF
TRBV6-5	.	TRBD1	TRBJ2-3	TGTGCCAGCAGTTACTCGACAGGGGTTGATACGCAGTATTTT	CASSYSTGVDTQYF
TRBV28	.	TRBD1	TRBJ1-6	TGTGCCAGCAGTACCCTCGGCGGGACAGGGGTTCTCGATTCACCCCTCCACTTT	CASSTLGGTGVLDSPLHF
TRBV5-4	.	TRBD1	TRBJ2-7	TGTGCCAGCAGCCGGACAGGGCTGACTTCCTACGAGCAGTACTTC	CASSRTGLTSYEQYF
TRBV6-2/TRBV6-3	once	TRBD2	TRBJ2-7	TGTGCCAGCAGTTACTTTAGCGGGAGGGGAGACGAGCAGTACTTC	CASSYFSGRGDEQYF
TRBV5-1	.	.	TRBJ2-2	TGCGCCAGCAGCTTGGTAGCGGATGGAGCCGAGCTGTTTTTT	CASSLVADGAELFF
TRBV19	once	.	TRBJ2-7	TGTGCCAGTAGTATAGCTCCCGGTTACTACGAGCAGTACTTC	CASSIAPGYYEQYF
TRBV19	.	.	TRBJ1-5	TGTGCCAGTAGTAGGGCGCCGCAGCCCCAGCATTTT	CASSRAPQPQHF
TRBV4-2	.	.	TRBJ1-1	TGTGCCAGCAGCCAAGAAGTGAGGGGGAACACTGAAGCTTTCTTT	CASSQEVRGNTEAFF
TRBV28	.	.	TRBJ1-5	TGTGCCAGCACCTCGGGACCGCGCACTCAGCCCCAGCATTTT	CASTSGPRTQPQHF
TRBV27	.	.	TRBJ1-4	TGTGCCAGCAGTTGGGGGCCGTCTAATGAAAAACTGTTTTTT	CASSWGPSNEKLFF
TRBV19	once	.	TRBJ2-2	TGTGCCAGTAGTATGGGAGGGGGCAACACCGGGGAGCTGTTTTTT	CASSMGGGNTGELFF
TRBV20-1	.	.	TRBJ1-5	TGCAGTGCGGCTGAGAATCAGCCCCAGCATTTT	CSAAENQPQHF
TRBV7-3	.	.	TRBJ2-1	TGTGCCAGCAGCGAAAAGTCGGGACCACACTCCTACAATGAGCAGTTCTTC	CASSEKSGPHSYNEQFF
TRBV4-2	.	TRBD1	TRBJ1-1	TGTGCCAGCAGCACGACAGGGTTGAACACTGAAGCTTTCTTT	CASSTTGLNTEAFF
TRBV3-1/TRBV3-2	.	.	TRBJ1-2	TGTGCCAGCAATGGAGGTGCGAGGGGCAACTATGGCTACACCTTC	CASNGGARGNYGYTF
TRBV28	.	.	TRBJ1-2	TGTGCCAGCAGTCCTCCCGGGCTGCTAGTTAGGGGTGGCTACACCTTC	CASSPPGLLVRGGYTF
TRBV7-2	once	.	TRBJ1-2	TGTGCCAGCAGCTCGTTTACGGACTATGGCTACACCTTC	CASSSFTDYGYTF
TRBV24-1	.	.	TRBJ2-1	TGTGCCACCAGTGATCACAGTTTAGTGGCCGATGAGCAGTTCTTC	CATSDHSLVADEQFF
TRBV2	.	.	TRBJ1-5	TGTGCCAGCAGTTCAGACGGTAGCAATCAGCCCCAGCATTTT	CASSSDGSNQPQHF
TRBV5-1	once	.	TRBJ2-5	TGCGCCAGCAGCTTGATGGAATCAGGCGAGACCCAGTACTTC	CASSLMESGETQYF
TRBV14	.	.	TRBJ1-4	TGTGCCAGCAGCCGAGGGGGAAATGAAAAACTGTTTTTT	CASSRGGNEKLFF